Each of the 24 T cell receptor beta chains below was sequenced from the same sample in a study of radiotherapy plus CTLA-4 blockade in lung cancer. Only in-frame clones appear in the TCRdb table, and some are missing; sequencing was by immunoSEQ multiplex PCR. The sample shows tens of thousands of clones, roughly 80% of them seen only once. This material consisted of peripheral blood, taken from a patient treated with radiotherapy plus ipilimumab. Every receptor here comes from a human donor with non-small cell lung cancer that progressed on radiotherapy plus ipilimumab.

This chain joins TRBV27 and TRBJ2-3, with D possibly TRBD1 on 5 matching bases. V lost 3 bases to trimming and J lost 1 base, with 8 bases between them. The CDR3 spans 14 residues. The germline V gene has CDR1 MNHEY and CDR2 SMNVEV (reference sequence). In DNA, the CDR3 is TGTGCCAGCAGTTTTGCAGGGCGCACAGATACGCAGTATTTT. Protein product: CASSFAGRTDTQYF.

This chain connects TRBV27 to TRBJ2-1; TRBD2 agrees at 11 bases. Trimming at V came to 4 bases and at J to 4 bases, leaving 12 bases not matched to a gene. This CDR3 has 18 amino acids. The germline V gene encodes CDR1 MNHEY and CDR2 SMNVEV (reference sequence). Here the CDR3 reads CASSSLRLAGLTYNEQFF. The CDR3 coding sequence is TGTGCCAGCAGTTCTTTAAGACTAGCGGGACTCACTTACAATGAGCAGTTCTTC.

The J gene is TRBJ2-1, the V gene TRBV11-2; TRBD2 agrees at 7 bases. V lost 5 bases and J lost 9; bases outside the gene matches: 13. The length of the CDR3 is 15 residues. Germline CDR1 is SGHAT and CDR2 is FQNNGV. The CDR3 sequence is CASSPQIAGMGEQFF. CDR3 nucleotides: TGTGCCAGCAGCCCCCAAATAGCGGGTATGGGTGAGCAGTTCTTC.

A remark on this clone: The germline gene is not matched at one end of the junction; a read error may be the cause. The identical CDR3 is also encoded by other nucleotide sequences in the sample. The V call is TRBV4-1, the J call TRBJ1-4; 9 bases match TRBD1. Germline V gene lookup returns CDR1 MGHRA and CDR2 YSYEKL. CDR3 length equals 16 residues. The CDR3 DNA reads TGCGCCAGCAGCCAAGTTTGGGACAGGGCCGTAGGGAAACTGTTTTTC. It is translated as CASSQVWDRAVGKLFF.

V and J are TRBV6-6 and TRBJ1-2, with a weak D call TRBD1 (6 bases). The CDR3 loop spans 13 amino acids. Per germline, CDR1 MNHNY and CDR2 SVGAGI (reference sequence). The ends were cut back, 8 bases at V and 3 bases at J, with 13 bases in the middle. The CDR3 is CASQTRTDYGYTF. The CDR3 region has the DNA TGTGCCAGCCAGACAAGGACAGACTATGGCTACACCTTC.

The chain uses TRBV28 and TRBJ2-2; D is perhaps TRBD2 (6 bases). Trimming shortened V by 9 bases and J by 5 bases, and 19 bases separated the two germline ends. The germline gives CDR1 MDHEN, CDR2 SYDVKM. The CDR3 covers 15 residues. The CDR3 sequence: CASAGGGIRTGELFF. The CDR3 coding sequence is TGTGCCAGTGCTGGCGGCGGGATACGGACCGGGGAGCTGTTTTTT.

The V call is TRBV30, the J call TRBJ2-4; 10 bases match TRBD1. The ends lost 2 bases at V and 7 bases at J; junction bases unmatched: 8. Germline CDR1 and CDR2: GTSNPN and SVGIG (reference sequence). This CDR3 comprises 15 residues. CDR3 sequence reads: CAWSSWDRGENIQYF. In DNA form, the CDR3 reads TGTGCCTGGAGTTCCTGGGACAGGGGAGAGAACATTCAGTACTTC.

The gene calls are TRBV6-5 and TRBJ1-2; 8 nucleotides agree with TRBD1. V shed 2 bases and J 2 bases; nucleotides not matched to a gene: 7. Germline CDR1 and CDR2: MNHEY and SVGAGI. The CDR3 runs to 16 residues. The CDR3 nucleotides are TGTGCCAGCAGTTACAGACAGGGGCGGACCAACTATGGCTACACCTTC. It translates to CASSYRQGRTNYGYTF.

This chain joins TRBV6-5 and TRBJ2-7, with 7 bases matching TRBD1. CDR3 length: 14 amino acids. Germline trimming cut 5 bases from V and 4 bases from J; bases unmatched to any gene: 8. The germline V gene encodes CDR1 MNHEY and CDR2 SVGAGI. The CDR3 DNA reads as TGTGCCAGCAGTACAGGGGTTTTGGGATACGAGCAGTACTTC. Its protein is CASSTGVLGYEQYF.

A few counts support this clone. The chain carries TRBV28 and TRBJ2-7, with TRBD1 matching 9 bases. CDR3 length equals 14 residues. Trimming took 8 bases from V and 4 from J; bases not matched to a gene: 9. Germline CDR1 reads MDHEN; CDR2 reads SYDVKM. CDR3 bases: TGTGCCAGCGGACTCACAGGGGGCGGGTACGAGCAGTACTTC. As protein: CASGLTGGGYEQYF.

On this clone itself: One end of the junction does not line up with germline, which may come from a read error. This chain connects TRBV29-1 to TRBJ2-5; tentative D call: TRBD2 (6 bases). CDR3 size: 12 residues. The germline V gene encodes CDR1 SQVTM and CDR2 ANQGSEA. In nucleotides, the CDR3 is TGCAGTGTTGATGGAGGGGCGCACGGGCAGTACTTC. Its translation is CSVDGGAHGQYF.

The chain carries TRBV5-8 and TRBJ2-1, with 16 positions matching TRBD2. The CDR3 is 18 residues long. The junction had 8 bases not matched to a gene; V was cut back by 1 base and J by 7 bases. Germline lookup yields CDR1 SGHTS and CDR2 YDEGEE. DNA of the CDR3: TGTGCCAGCAGCTTGATGGGACTAGCGGGAGGGCCTCGAAATGAGCAGTTCTTC. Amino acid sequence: CASSLMGLAGGPRNEQFF.

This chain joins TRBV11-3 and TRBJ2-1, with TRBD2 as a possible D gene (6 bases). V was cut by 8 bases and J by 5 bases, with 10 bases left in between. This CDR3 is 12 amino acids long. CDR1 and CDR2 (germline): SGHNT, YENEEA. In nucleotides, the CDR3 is TGTGCCAGCCGGGGCGGGGACAATGAGCAGTTCTTC. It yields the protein CASRGGDNEQFF.

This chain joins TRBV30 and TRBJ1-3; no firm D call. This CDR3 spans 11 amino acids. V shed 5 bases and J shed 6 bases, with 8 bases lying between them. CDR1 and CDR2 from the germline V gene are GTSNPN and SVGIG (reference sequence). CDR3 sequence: CAWGRVNTIYF. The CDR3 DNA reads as TGTGCCTGGGGGAGGGTAAACACCATATATTTT.

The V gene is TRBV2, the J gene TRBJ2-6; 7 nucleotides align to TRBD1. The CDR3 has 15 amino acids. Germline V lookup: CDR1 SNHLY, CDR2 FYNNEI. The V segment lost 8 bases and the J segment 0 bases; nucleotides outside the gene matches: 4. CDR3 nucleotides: TGTGCCAGCGGGACAGTAGCCTCTGGGGCCAACGTCCTGACTTTC. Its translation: CASGTVASGANVLTF.

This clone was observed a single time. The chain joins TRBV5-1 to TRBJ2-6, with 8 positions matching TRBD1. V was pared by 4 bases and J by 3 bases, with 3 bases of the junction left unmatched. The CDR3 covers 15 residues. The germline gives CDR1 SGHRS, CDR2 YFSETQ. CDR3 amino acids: CASSQGALGANVLTF. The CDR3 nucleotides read TGCGCCAGCAGCCAGGGGGCGCTTGGGGCCAACGTCCTGACTTTC.

CDR3 DNA: TGTGCCAGCAGGGCTAGCGGATTCCAAGAGACCCAGTACTTC. Translating it yields CASRASGFQETQYF. The V and J genes are TRBV28 and TRBJ2-5, with TRBD2 identical over 7 bases. Unmatched junction bases numbered 5, after V lost 6 bases and J lost 1 base. This CDR3 has 14 residues. In germline, CDR1 is MDHEN, CDR2 SYDVKM. The full variable domain, rest sourced from reference TRBV28 and TRBJ2-5, is DVKVTQSSRYLVKRTGEKVFLECVQDMDHENMFWYRQDPGLGLRLIYFSYDVKMKEKGDIPEGYSVSREKKERFSLILESASTNQTSMYLCASRASGFQETQYFGPGTRLLVL.

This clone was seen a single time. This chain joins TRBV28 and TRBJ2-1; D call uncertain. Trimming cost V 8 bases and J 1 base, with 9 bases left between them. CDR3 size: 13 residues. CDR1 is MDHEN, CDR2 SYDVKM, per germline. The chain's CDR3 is CASHWSSYNEQFF. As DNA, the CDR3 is TGTGCCAGCCATTGGAGTTCCTACAATGAGCAGTTCTTC.

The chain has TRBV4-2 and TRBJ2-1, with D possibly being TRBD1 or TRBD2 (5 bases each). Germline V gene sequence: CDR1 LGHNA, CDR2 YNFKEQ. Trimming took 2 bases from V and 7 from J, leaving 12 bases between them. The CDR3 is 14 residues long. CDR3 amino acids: CASSQTGTTNEQFF. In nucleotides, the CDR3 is TGTGCCAGCAGCCAAACCGGGACCACGAATGAGCAGTTCTTC.

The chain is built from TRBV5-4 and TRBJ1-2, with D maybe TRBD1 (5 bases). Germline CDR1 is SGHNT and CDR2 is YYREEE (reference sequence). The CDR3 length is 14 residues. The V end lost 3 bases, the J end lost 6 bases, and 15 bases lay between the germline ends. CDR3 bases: TGTGCCAGCAGCTCCCCGGGACGGATCGATGGCTACACCTTC. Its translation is CASSSPGRIDGYTF.

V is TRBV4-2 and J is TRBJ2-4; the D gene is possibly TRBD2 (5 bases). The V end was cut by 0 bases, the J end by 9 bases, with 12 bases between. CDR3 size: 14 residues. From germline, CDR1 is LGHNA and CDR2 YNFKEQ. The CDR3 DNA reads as TGTGCCAGCAGCCAAGATGGGCAGGCGGGCATTCAGTACTTC. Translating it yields CASSQDGQAGIQYF.

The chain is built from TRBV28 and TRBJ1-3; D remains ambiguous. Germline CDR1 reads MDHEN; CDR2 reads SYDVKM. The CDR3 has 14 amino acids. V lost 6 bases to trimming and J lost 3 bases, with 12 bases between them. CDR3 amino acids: CASRIRVFGNTIYF. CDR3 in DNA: TGTGCCAGCAGAATACGGGTTTTTGGAAACACCATATATTTT.

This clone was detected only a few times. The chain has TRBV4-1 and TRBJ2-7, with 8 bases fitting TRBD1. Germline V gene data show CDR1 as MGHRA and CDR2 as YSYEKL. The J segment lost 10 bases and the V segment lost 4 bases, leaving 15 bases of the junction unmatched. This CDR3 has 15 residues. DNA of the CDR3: TGCGCCAGCAGCCTTTCCCCAACGGGACAGGCTGACCAGTACTTC. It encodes CASSLSPTGQADQYF.

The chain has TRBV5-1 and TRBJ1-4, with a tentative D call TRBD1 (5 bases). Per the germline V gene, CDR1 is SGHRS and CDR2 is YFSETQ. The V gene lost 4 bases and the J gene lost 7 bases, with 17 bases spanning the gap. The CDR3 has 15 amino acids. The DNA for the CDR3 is TGCGCCAGCAGCCTGGGGGGGGACCCGGCTGAAAAACTGTTTTTT. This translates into CASSLGGDPAEKLFF.